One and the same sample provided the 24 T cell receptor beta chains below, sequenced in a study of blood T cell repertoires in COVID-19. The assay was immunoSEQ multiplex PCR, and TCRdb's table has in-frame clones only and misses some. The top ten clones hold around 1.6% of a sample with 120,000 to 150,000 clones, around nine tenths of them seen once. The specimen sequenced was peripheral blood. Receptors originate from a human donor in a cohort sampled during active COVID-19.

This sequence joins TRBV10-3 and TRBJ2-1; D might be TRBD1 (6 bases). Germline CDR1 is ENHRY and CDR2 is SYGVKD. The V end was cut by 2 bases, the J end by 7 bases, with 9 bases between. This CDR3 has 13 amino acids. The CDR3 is CAISETQGNEQFF. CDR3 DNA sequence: TGTGCCATCAGTGAGACACAGGGAAATGAGCAGTTCTTC.

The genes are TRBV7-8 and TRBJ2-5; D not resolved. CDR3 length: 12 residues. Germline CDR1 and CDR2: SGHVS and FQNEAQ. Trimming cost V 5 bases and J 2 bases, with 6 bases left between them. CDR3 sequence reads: CASSLQQETQYF. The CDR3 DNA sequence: TGTGCCAGCAGCCTACAACAAGAGACCCAGTACTTC.

This CDR3 reads CASRGQGESTEAFF. The DNA for the CDR3 is TGTGCCAGCAGAGGACAGGGGGAAAGCACTGAAGCTTTCTTT. The chain has TRBV6-5 and TRBJ1-1, with 10 bases that match TRBD1. The CDR3 sequence is 14 residues long. The trim removed 6 bases at V and 4 bases at J, leaving 5 bases unmatched. Germline CDR1 reads MNHEY; CDR2 reads SVGAGI.

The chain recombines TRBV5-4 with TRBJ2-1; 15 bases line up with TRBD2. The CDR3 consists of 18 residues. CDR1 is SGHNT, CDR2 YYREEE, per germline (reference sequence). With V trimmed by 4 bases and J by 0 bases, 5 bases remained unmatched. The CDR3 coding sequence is TGTGCCAGCAGCCGGGGACTAGCGGGGGGCCTCTCCTACAATGAGCAGTTCTTC. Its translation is CASSRGLAGGLSYNEQFF.

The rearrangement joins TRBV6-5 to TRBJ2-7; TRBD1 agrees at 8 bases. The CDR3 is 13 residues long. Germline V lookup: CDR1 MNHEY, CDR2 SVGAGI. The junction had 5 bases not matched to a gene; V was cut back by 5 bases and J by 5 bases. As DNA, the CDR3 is TGTGCCAGCAGTCCGGACAGGGTCCACGAGCAGTACTTC. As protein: CASSPDRVHEQYF.

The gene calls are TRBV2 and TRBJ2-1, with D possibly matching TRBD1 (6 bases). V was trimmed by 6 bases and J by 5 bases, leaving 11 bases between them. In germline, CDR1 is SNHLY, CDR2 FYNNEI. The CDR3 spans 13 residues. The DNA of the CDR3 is TGTGCCAGCAGGCAGGGGATTCACAATGAGCAGTTCTTC. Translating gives CASRQGIHNEQFF. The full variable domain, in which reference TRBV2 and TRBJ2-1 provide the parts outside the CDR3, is EPEVTQTPSHQVTQMGQEVILRCVPISNHLYFYWYRQILGQKVEFLVSFYNNEISEKSEIFDDQFSVERPDGSNFTLKIRSTKLEDSAMYFCASRQGIHNEQFFGPGTRLTVL.

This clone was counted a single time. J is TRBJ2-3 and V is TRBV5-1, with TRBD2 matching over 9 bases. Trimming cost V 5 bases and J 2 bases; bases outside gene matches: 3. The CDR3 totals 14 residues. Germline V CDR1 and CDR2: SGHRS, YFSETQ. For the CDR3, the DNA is TGCGCCAGCAGTCCTAGCGGGGCCACAGATACGCAGTATTTT. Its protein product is CASSPSGATDTQYF. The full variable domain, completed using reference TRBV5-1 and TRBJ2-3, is KAGVTQTPRYLIKTRGQQVTLSCSPISGHRSVSWYQQTPGQGLQFLFEYFSETQRNKGNFPGRFSGRQFSNSRSEMNVSTLELGDSALYLCASSPSGATDTQYFGPGTRLTVL.

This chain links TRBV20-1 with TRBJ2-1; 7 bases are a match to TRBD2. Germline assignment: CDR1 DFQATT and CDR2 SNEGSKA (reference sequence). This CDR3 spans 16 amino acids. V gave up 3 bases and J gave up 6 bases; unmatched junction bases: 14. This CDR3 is CSASCPPRLATNEQFF. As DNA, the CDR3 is TGCAGTGCTAGTTGCCCGCCGAGACTAGCCACCAATGAGCAGTTCTTC.

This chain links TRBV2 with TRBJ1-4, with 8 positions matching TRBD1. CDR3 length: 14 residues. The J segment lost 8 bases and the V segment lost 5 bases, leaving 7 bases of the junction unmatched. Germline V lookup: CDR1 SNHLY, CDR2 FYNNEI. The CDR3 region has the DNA TGTGCCAGCAGTACCGACAGGGGCCGGGAAAAACTGTTTTTT. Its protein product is CASSTDRGREKLFF.

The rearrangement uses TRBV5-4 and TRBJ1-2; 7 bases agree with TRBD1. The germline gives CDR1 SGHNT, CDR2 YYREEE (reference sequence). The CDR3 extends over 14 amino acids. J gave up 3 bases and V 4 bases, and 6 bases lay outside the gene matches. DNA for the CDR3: TGTGCCAGCAGCCAGCGAACAGGGGACTATGGCTACACCTTC. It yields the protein CASSQRTGDYGYTF.

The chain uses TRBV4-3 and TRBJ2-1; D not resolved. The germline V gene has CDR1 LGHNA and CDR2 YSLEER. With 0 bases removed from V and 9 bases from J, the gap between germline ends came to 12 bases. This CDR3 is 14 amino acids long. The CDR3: CASSQDSNVVEQFF. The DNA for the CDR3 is TGCGCCAGCAGCCAAGATTCAAATGTTGTTGAGCAGTTCTTC.

CDR3 protein: CASSLSGLETETQYF. The CDR3 DNA reads as TGCGCCAGCAGCTTGAGCGGTCTCGAAACGGAGACCCAGTACTTC. This chain connects TRBV5-1 to TRBJ2-5; possible D gene TRBD2, 5 bases. This CDR3 has 15 residues. CDR1 is SGHRS, CDR2 YFSETQ, per germline. V shed 1 base and J shed 5 bases, with 15 bases lying between them.

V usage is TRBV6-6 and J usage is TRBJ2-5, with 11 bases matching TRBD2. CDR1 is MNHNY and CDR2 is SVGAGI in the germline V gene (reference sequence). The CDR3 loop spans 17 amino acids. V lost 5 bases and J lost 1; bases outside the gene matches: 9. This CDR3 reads CASSQHRLAGSQETQYF. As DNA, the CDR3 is TGTGCCAGCAGTCAACACCGACTAGCGGGGAGCCAAGAGACCCAGTACTTC.

The CDR3 region has the DNA TGTGCCAGCTCACCAGAGAGGGATGAGCAGTTCTTC. This sequence encodes CASSPERDEQFF. The chain has TRBV18 and TRBJ2-1; D perhaps matches TRBD2 (5 bases). The germline V gene encodes CDR1 KGHSH and CDR2 LQKENI. The CDR3 contains 12 residues. The V gene lost 2 bases and the J gene lost 8 bases, with 7 bases spanning the gap.

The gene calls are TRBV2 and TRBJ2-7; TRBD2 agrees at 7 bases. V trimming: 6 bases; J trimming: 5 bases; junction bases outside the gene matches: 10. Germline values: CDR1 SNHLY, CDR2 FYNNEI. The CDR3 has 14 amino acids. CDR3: CASSQWGGIDEQYF. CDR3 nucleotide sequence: TGTGCCAGCAGCCAATGGGGGGGGATCGACGAGCAGTACTTC.

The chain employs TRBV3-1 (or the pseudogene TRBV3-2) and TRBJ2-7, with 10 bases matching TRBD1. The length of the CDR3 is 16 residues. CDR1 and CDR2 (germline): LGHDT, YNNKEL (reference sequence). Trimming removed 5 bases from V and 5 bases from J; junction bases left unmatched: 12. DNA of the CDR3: TGTGCCAGCAGCGCTACCCGCGGACAGGGGGACAACGAGCAGTACTTC. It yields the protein CASSATRGQGDNEQYF.

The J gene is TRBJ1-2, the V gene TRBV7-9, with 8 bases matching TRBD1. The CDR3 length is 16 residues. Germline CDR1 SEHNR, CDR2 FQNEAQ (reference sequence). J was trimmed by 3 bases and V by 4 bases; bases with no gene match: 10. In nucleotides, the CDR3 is TGTGCCAGCAGCTACCCCAGGACAGGGCAGGACTATGGCTACACCTTC. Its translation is CASSYPRTGQDYGYTF. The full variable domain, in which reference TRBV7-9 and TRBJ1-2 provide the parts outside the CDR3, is DTGVSQNPRHKITKRGQNVTFRCDPISEHNRLYWYRQTLGQGPEFLTYFQNEAQLEKSRLLSDRFSAERPKGSFSTLEIQRTEQGDSAMYLCASSYPRTGQDYGYTFGSGTRLTVV.

The CDR3 loop reads CASSLKQNTEAFF. DNA of the CDR3: TGTGCCAGCAGCTTAAAACAGAACACTGAAGCTTTCTTT. The chain joins TRBV11-3 to TRBJ1-1; D gene unclear. V was clipped by 2 bases and J by 1 base, with 5 bases between them. The CDR3 has 13 amino acids. CDR1 and CDR2 from the germline V gene are SGHNT and YENEEA.

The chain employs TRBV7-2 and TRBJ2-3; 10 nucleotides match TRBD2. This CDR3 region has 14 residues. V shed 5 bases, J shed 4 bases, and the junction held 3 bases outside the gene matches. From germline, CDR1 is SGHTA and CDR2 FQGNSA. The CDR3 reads CASSAGLASDTQYF. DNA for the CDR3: TGTGCCAGCAGCGCGGGACTAGCGTCAGATACGCAGTATTTT.

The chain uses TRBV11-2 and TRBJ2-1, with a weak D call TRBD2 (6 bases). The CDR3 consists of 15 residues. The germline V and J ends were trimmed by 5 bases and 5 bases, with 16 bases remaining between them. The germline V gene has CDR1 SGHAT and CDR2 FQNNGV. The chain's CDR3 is CASSPISGRHNEQFF. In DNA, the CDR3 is TGTGCCAGCAGCCCCATATCGGGGAGGCACAATGAGCAGTTCTTC.

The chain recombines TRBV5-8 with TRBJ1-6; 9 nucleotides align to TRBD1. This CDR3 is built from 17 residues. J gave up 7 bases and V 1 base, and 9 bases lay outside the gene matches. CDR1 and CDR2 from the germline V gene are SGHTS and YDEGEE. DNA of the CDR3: TGTGCCAGCAGCTTGTTGTGGGCCGGGACAGGGAATTCACCCCTCCACTTT. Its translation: CASSLLWAGTGNSPLHF.

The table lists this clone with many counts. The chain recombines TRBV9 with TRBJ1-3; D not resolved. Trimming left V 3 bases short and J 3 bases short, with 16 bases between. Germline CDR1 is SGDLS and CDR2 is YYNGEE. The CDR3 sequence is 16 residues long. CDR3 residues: CASSEEGMLIGNTIYF. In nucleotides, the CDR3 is TGTGCCAGCAGCGAGGAGGGTATGCTCATTGGAAACACCATATATTTT.

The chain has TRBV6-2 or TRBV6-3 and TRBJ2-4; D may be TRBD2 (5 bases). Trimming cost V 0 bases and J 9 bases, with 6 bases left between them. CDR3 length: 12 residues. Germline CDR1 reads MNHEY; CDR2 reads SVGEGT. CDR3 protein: CASSYSRVIQYF. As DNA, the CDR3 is TGTGCCAGCAGTTACTCGAGGGTCATTCAGTACTTC.

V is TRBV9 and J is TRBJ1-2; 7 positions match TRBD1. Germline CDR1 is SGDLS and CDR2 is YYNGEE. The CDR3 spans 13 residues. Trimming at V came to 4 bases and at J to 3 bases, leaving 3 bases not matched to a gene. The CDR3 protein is CASSSTGDYGYTF. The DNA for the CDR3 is TGTGCCAGCAGCTCCACAGGGGACTATGGCTACACCTTC. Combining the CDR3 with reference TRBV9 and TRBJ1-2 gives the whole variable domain DSGVTQTPKHLITATGQRVTLRCSPRSGDLSVYWYQQSLDQGLQFLIQYYNGEERAKGNILERFSAQQFPDLHSELNLSSLELGDSALYFCASSSTGDYGYTFGSGTRLTVV.